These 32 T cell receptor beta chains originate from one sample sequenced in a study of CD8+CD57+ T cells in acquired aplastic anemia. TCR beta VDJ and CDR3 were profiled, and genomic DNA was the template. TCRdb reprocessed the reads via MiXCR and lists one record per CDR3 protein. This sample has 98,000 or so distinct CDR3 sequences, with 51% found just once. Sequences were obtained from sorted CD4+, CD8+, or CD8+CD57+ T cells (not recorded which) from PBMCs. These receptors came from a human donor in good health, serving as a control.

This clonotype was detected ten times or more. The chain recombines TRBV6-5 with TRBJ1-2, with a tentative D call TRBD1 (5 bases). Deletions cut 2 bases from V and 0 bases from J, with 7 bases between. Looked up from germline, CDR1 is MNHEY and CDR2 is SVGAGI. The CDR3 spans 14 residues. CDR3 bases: TGTGCCAGCAGTTACGTGGGGGCTAACTATGGCTACACCTTC. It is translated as CASSYVGANYGYTF.

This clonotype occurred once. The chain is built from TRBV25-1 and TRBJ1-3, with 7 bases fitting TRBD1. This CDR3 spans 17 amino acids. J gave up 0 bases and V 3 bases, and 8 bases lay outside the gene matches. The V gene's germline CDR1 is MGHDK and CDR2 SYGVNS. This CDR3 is CASSDNRQGISGNTIYF. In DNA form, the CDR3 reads TGTGCCAGCAGTGACAACAGACAGGGCATCTCTGGAAACACCATATATTTT. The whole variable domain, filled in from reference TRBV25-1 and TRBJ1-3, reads EADIYQTPRYLVIGTGKKITLECSQTMGHDKMYWYQQDPGMELHLIHYSYGVNSTEKGDLSSESTVSRIRTEHFPLTLESARPSHTSQYLCASSDNRQGISGNTIYFGEGSWLTVV.

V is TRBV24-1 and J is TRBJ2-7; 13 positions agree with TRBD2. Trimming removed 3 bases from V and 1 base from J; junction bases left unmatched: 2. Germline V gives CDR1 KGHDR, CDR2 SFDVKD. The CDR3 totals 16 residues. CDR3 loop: CATSDGGLAGSYEQYF. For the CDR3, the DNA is TGTGCCACCAGTGATGGGGGACTAGCGGGGTCCTACGAGCAGTACTTC.

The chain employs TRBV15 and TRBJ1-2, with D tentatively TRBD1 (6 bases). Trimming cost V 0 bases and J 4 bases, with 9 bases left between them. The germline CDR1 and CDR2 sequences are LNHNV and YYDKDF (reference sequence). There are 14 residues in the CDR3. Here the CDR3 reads CATSRERGGYGYTF. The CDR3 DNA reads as TGTGCCACCAGCAGAGAAAGGGGGGGCTATGGCTACACCTTC. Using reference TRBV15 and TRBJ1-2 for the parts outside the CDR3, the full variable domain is DAMVIQNPRYQVTQFGKPVTLSCSQTLNHNVMYWYQQKSSQAPKLLFHYYDKDFNNEADTPDNFQSRRPNTSFCFLDIRSPGLGDTAMYLCATSRERGGYGYTFGSGTRLTVV.

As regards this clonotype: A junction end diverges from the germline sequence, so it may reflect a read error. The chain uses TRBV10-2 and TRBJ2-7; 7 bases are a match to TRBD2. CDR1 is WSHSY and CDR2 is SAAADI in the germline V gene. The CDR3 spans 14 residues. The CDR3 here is CAIWGGTGAYEQYF. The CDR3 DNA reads TGTGCCATCTGGGGGGGGACTGGCGCCTACGAGCAGTACTTC.

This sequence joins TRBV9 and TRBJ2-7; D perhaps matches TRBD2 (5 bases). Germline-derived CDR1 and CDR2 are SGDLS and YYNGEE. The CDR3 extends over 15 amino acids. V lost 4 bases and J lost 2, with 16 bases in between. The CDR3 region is CASSLRSDSAYEQYF. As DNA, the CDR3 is TGTGCCAGCAGCTTGAGATCGGACTCAGCCTACGAGCAGTACTTC.

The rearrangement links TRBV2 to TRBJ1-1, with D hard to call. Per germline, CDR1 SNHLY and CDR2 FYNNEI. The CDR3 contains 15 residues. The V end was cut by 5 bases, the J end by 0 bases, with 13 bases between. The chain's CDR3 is CASSFRTEMNTEAFF. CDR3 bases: TGTGCCAGCAGTTTCCGGACGGAGATGAACACTGAAGCTTTCTTT.

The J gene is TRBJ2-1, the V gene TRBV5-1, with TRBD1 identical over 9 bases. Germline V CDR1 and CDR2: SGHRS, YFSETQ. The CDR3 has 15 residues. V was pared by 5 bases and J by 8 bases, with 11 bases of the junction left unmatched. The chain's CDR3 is CASRTQGAMGDEQFF. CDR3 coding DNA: TGCGCCAGCAGGACACAGGGGGCGATGGGCGATGAGCAGTTCTTC.

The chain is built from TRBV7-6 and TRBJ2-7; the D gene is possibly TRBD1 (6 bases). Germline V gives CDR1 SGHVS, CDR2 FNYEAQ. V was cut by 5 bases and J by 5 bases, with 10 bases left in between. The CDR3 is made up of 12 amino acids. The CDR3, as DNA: TGTGCCAGCAGCCCAGCAGGGGACGAGCAGTACTTC. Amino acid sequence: CASSPAGDEQYF.

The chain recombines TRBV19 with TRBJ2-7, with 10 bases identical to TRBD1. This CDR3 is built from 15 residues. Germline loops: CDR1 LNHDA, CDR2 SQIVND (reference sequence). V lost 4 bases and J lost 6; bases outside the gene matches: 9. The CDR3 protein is CASSKGRQGALEQYF. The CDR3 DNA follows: TGTGCCAGTAGTAAAGGAAGACAGGGGGCGCTCGAGCAGTACTTC.

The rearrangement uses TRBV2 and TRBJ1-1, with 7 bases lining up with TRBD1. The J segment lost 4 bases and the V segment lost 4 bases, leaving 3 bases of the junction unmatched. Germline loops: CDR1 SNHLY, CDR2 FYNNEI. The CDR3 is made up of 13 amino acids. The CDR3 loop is CASSVQGITEAFF. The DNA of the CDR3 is TGTGCCAGCAGTGTACAGGGGATCACTGAAGCTTTCTTT.

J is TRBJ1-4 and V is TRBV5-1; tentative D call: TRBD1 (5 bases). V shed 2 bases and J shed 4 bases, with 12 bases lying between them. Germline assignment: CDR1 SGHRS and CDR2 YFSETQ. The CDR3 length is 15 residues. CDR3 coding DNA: TGCGCCAGCAGCTTTGGGACGGCGAATAATGAAAAACTGTTTTTT. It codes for CASSFGTANNEKLFF. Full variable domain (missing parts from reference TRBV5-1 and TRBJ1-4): KAGVTQTPRYLIKTRGQQVTLSCSPISGHRSVSWYQQTPGQGLQFLFEYFSETQRNKGNFPGRFSGRQFSNSRSEMNVSTLELGDSALYLCASSFGTANNEKLFFGSGTQLSVL.

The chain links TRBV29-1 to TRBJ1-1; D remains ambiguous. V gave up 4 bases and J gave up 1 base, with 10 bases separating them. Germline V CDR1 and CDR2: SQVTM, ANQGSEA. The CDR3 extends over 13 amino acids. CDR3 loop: CSVAMQKNTEAFF. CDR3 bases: TGCAGCGTTGCAATGCAAAAGAACACTGAAGCTTTCTTT.

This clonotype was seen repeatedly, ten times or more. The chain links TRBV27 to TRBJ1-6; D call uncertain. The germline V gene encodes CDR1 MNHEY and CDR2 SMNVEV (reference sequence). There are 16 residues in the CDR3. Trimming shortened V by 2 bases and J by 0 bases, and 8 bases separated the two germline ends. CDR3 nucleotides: TGTGCCAGCAGTTTAGCGGGGAACTCCTATAATTCACCCCTCCACTTT. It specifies CASSLAGNSYNSPLHF.

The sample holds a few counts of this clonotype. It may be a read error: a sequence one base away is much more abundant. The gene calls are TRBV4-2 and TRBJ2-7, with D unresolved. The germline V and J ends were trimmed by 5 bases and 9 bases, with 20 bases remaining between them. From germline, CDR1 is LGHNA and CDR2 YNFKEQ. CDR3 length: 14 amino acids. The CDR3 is CASSLGILGNGQYF. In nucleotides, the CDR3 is TGTGCCAGCAGCTTGGGGATCCTGGGGAACGGGCAGTACTTC.

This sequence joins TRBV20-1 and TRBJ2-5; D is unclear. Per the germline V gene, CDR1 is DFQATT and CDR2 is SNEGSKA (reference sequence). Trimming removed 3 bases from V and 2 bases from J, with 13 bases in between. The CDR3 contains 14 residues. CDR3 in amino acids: CSASETHTQETQYF. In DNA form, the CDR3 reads TGCAGTGCTAGTGAGACTCACACACAAGAGACCCAGTACTTC.

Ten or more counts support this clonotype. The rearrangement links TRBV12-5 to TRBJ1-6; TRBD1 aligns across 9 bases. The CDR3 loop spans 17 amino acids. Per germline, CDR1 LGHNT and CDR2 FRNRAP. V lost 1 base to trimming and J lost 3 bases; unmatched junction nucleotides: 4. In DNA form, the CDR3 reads TGTGCTAGTGGTTTGGGACAGGGGGATAGCTATAATTCACCCCTCCACTTT. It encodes CASGLGQGDSYNSPLHF.

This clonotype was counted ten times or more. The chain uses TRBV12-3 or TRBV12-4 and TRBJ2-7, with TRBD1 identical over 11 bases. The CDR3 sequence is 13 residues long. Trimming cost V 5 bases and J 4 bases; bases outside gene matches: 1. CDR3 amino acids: CASSGDRGYEQYF. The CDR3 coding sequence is TGTGCCAGCAGTGGGGACAGGGGGTACGAGCAGTACTTC.

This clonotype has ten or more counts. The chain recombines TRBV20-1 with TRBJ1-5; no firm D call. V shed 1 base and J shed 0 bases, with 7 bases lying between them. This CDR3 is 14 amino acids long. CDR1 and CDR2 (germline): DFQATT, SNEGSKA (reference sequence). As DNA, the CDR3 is TGCAGTGCTAGAGTAGTAGATAGCAATCAGCCCCAGCATTTT. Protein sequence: CSARVVDSNQPQHF.

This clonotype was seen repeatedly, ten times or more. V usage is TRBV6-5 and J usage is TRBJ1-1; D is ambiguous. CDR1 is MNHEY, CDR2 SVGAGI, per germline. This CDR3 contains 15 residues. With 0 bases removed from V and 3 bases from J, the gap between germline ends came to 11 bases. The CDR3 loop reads CASSYSGRRDTEAFF. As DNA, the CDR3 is TGTGCCAGCAGTTACTCGGGCAGAAGAGACACTGAAGCTTTCTTT.

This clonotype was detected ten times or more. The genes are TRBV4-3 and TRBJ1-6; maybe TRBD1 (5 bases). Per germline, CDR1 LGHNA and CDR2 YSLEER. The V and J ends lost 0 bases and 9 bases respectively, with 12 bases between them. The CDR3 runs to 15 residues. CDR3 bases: TGCGCCAGCAGCCAAGAGGGGACCGGGGGTTCACCCCTCCACTTT. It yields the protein CASSQEGTGGSPLHF.

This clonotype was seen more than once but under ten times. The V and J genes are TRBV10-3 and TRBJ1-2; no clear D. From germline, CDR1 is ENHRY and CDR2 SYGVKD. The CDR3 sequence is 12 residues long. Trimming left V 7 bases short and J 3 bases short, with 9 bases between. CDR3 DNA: TGTGCCATCAACCGGATTTACTATGGCTACACCTTC. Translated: CAINRIYYGYTF.

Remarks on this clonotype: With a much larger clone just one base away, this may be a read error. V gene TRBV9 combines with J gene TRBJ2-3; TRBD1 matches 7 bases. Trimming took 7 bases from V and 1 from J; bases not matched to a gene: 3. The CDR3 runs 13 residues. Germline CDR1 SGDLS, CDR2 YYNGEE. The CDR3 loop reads CASGQGGTDTQYF. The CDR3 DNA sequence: TGTGCCAGCGGTCAGGGGGGCACAGATACGCAGTATTTT.

CDR3 in DNA: TGTGCCAGCAGCTTGAGGCAAGGACGGGGTTCTTACGAGCAGTACTTC. Translation: CASSLRQGRGSYEQYF. The V gene is TRBV5-5, the J gene TRBJ2-7; TRBD2 might be the D (5 bases). Trimming took off 1 base at V and 4 bases at J, with 18 bases between the two ends. From germline, CDR1 is SGHKS and CDR2 YYEKEE (reference sequence). The CDR3 extends over 16 amino acids.

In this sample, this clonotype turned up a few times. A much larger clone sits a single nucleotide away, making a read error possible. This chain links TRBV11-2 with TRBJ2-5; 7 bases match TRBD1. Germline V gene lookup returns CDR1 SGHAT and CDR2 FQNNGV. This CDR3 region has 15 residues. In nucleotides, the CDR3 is TGTGCCAGCAGCACCCGGGACAGATACCAAGAGACCCGGTACTTC. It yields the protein CASSTRDRYQETRYF.

CDR3 amino acids: CASSDLLAGGTDTQYF. The CDR3 DNA follows: TGTGCCAGCAGTGACCTACTAGCGGGGGGCACAGATACGCAGTATTTT. The chain has TRBV6-4 and TRBJ2-3, with 11 bases that match TRBD2. V dropped 2 bases and J dropped 1; count of bases not matched to a gene: 2. Germline assignment: CDR1 MRHNA and CDR2 SNTAGT. The CDR3 is 16 amino acids.

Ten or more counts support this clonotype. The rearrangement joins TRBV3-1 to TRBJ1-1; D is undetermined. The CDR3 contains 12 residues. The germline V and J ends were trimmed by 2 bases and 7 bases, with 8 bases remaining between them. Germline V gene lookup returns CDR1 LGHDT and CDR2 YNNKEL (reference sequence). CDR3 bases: TGTGCCAGCAGCCAAATCGGGGTTGAAGCTTTCTTT. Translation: CASSQIGVEAFF.

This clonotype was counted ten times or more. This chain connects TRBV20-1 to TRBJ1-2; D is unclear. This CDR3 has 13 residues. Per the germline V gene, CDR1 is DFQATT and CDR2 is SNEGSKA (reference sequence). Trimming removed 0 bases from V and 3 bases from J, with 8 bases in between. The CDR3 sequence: CSARDRSDYGYTF. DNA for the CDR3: TGCAGTGCTAGAGATCGCAGCGACTATGGCTACACCTTC.

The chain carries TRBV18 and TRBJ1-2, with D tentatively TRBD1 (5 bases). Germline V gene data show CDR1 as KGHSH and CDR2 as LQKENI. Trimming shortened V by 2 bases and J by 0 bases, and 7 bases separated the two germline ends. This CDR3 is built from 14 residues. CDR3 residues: CASSPSTANYGYTF. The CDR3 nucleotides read TGTGCCAGCTCACCATCGACAGCTAACTATGGCTACACCTTC.

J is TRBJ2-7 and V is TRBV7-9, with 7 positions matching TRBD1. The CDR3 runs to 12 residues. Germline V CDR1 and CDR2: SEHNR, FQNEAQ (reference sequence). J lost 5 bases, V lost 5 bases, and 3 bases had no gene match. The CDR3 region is CASSGQVDEQYF. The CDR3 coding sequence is TGTGCCAGCAGCGGACAGGTCGACGAGCAGTACTTC.

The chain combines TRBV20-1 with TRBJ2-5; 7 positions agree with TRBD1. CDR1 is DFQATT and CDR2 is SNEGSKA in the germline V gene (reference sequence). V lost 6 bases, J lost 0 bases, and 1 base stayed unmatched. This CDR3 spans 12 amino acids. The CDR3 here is CSAGTDQETQYF. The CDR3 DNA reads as TGCAGTGCGGGGACAGACCAAGAGACCCAGTACTTC.

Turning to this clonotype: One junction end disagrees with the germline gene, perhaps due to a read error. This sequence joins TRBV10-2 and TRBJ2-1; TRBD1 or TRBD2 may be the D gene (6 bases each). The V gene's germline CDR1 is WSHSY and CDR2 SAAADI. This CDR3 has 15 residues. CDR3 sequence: CASSEYRGAANEQSF. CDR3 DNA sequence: TGCGCCAGCAGTGAGTATAGGGGGGCAGCGAATGAGCAGTCCTTC.